These 22 T cell receptor beta chains originate from one sample sequenced in a study of PD-L1 blockade in urothelial cancer (dated by TCRdb to the late 2010s). The library came from the immunoSEQ multiplex PCR assay. TCRdb took over this immuneACCESS table, retaining in-frame rearrangements with V and J assigned. Such tables are incomplete; in checked studies, under half of the missing clones stem from an unresolved V gene, and the remainder is unexplained. The sample records approximately 56,000 clones, over 75% of which are singletons. Of the sample, 15% to 19% falls within the top ten clones. This sample's time point label indicates: pretreatment peripheral blood. Sequenced here: PBMCs, sampled around atezolizumab (anti-PD-L1) treatment. These receptors all come from a man aged 70-80 years with urothelial cancer.

V gene TRBV4-2 combines with J gene TRBJ2-1; 9 positions agree with TRBD2. Germline loops: CDR1 LGHNA, CDR2 YNFKEQ. V gave up 4 bases and J gave up 6 bases; unmatched junction bases: 4. CDR3 length equals 14 residues. The CDR3, as DNA: TGTGCCAGCAGCCCGACTAGCGGTGGCAATGAGCAGTTCTTC. It specifies CASSPTSGGNEQFF.

This rearrangement joins TRBV5-1 to TRBJ2-2, with 9 bases fitting TRBD2. Germline V CDR1 and CDR2: SGHRS, YFSETQ. V lost 4 bases to trimming and J lost 0 bases; unmatched junction nucleotides: 10. The CDR3 consists of 18 residues. The CDR3 loop is CASSAGTSRISNTGELFF. DNA of the CDR3: TGCGCCAGCAGCGCCGGGACTAGCCGAATTTCGAACACCGGGGAGCTGTTTTTT.

The CDR3 bases are TGTGCCTGGGGGGGACAGGACAATCAGCCCCAGCATTTT. Translating it yields CAWGGQDNQPQHF. The chain has TRBV30 and TRBJ1-5; 8 bases are a match to TRBD1. After removal of 5 bases from V and 3 bases from J, the junction contained 3 bases not matched to a gene. The germline gives CDR1 GTSNPN, CDR2 SVGIG (reference sequence). This CDR3 has 13 residues.

The chain links TRBV5-1 to TRBJ2-3; D is uncertain. Germline values: CDR1 SGHRS, CDR2 YFSETQ. V was clipped by 0 bases and J by 3 bases, with 2 bases between them. This CDR3 spans 12 amino acids. CDR3: CASSLATDTQYF. The DNA of the CDR3 is TGCGCCAGCAGCTTGGCGACAGATACGCAGTATTTT.

The rearrangement links TRBV4-2 to TRBJ2-2, with 7 positions matching TRBD2. The CDR3 is 15 amino acids. Germline CDR1 LGHNA, CDR2 YNFKEQ. The ends lost 6 bases at V and 0 bases at J; junction bases unmatched: 4. The CDR3 sequence: CASRGGGTNTGELFF. The CDR3 nucleotides are TGTGCCAGCAGGGGGGGAGGGACGAACACCGGGGAGCTGTTTTTT.

The chain employs TRBV9 and TRBJ2-7; 12 bases line up with TRBD2. After removal of 3 bases from V and 7 bases from J, the junction contained 8 bases not matched to a gene. The CDR3 covers 15 residues. CDR1 and CDR2 from the germline V gene are SGDLS and YYNGEE. CDR3 in amino acids: CASSALMTSGGEQYF. The DNA of the CDR3 is TGTGCCAGCAGCGCCCTGATGACTAGCGGGGGTGAGCAGTACTTC.

The rearrangement uses TRBV9 and TRBJ2-3, with a weak D call TRBD2 (6 bases). V lost 0 bases and J lost 11, with 13 bases in between. Germline lookup yields CDR1 SGDLS and CDR2 YYNGEE. This CDR3 has 13 residues. The CDR3 spells CASSVAKEGVQYF. CDR3 nucleotides: TGTGCCAGCAGCGTAGCGAAGGAGGGTGTGCAGTATTTT.

This clone was seen a handful of times. The chain carries TRBV5-8 and TRBJ1-5; tentative D call: TRBD1 (5 bases). Germline V gives CDR1 SGHTS, CDR2 YDEGEE. This CDR3 contains 13 residues. The CDR3 protein is CATEGGAGEPQHF. Here the CDR3 DNA reads TGTGCGACCGAGGGAGGGGCTGGGGAGCCCCAGCATTTT.

The chain uses TRBV9 and TRBJ1-2; 8 bases match TRBD1. Germline V CDR1 and CDR2: SGDLS, YYNGEE. This CDR3 has 15 residues. Losses at the gene ends were 2 bases for V and 7 bases for J; bases not matched to a gene: 10. The CDR3 nucleotides are TGTGCCAGCAGCGTTTACAGGGGGGAACTCTCTGGCTACACCTTC. Its protein product is CASSVYRGELSGYTF.

The table lists this clone with a few counts. The chain combines TRBV27 with TRBJ2-7, with D perhaps TRBD2 (6 bases). This CDR3 comprises 13 residues. The germline CDR1 and CDR2 sequences are MNHEY and SMNVEV (reference sequence). With 9 bases removed from V and 0 bases from J, the gap between germline ends came to 12 bases. CDR3: CASRFSGSYEQYF. DNA for the CDR3: TGTGCCAGTCGCTTTAGCGGCTCCTACGAGCAGTACTTC.

The rearrangement joins TRBV7-3 to TRBJ2-2, with 7 bases identical to TRBD1. The CDR3 is 14 residues long. The germline V gene has CDR1 SGHTA and CDR2 FQGTGA. V was pared by 6 bases and J by 2 bases, with 3 bases of the junction left unmatched. CDR3 protein: CASSRQGNTGELFF. In DNA, the CDR3 is TGTGCCAGCAGTCGACAGGGCAACACCGGGGAGCTGTTTTTT.

The chain joins TRBV11-3 to TRBJ2-7, with D tentatively TRBD1 (6 bases). The V gene's germline CDR1 is SGHNT and CDR2 YENEEA. The CDR3 consists of 15 residues. Trimming took off 3 bases at V and 0 bases at J, with 12 bases between the two ends. CDR3: CASSFGQFSSYEQYF. DNA of the CDR3: TGTGCCAGCAGCTTCGGACAGTTTAGCTCCTACGAGCAGTACTTC.

This sequence joins TRBV5-1 and TRBJ1-5; a possible D gene is TRBD1 (5 bases). Germline CDR1 reads SGHRS; CDR2 reads YFSETQ. V lost 0 bases to trimming and J lost 2 bases, with 15 bases between them. The CDR3 has 17 amino acids. The CDR3 nucleotides are TGCGCCAGCAGCTTGGCCCCCCCAGGGTCCGGCAATCAGCCCCAGCATTTT. Protein product: CASSLAPPGSGNQPQHF.

The chain recombines TRBV7-3 with TRBJ1-1; D is unclear. CDR1 is SGHTA and CDR2 is FQGTGA in the germline V gene. Deletions cut 2 bases from V and 0 bases from J, with 7 bases between. CDR3 size: 14 residues. The CDR3 DNA follows: TGTGCCAGCAGCTTATTGGGCATGAACACTGAAGCTTTCTTT. Protein product: CASSLLGMNTEAFF.

The V call is TRBV7-2, the J call TRBJ1-3, with D possibly being TRBD1 (6 bases). This CDR3 region has 14 residues. CDR1 SGHTA and CDR2 FQGNSA come from the germline V gene. The V gene lost 6 bases and the J gene lost 4 bases, with 13 bases spanning the gap. The CDR3, as DNA: TGTGCCAGCAGTCGCGGGGGCCGGGGAAACACCATATATTTT. Residues: CASSRGGRGNTIYF.

This CDR3 reads CASSSYFKAGGVLNEQFF. The CDR3 coding sequence is TGTGCCAGCAGCTCTTACTTCAAAGCGGGAGGAGTTTTAAATGAGCAGTTCTTC. The chain employs TRBV5-4 and TRBJ2-1; 9 bases are a match to TRBD2. Germline trimming cut 3 bases from V and 7 bases from J; bases unmatched to any gene: 17. This CDR3 spans 18 amino acids. Germline CDR1 and CDR2: SGHNT and YYREEE (reference sequence).

The genes are TRBV5-4 and TRBJ2-2; weak D call: TRBD2 (6 bases). V was cut by 2 bases and J by 3 bases, with 11 bases left in between. Germline V lookup: CDR1 SGHNT, CDR2 YYREEE (reference sequence). There are 15 residues in the CDR3. The CDR3 reads CASSFRRGYTGELFF. CDR3 sequence (DNA): TGTGCCAGCAGCTTTAGGCGGGGATACACCGGGGAGCTGTTTTTT.

The V gene is TRBV9, the J gene TRBJ2-7; the match to TRBD1 covers 9 bases. The germline CDR1 and CDR2 sequences are SGDLS and YYNGEE. V trimming: 2 bases; J trimming: 5 bases; junction bases outside the gene matches: 8. The CDR3 runs to 15 residues. The CDR3 loop reads CASSVWGQGTHEQYF. The CDR3 bases are TGTGCCAGCAGCGTTTGGGGACAGGGTACGCACGAGCAGTACTTC.

The chain uses TRBV6-5 and TRBJ2-2, with TRBD2 matching 9 bases. Germline loops: CDR1 MNHEY, CDR2 SVGAGI. The J segment lost 9 bases and the V segment lost 0 bases, leaving 2 bases of the junction unmatched. The CDR3 covers 14 residues. The CDR3 loop reads CASSYSSGRRELFF. The DNA for the CDR3 is TGTGCCAGCAGTTACTCGAGCGGGAGGAGGGAGCTGTTTTTT.

The chain carries TRBV7-6 and TRBJ2-1; TRBD1 is a possible D gene (6 bases). The CDR3 length is 16 residues. The V gene's germline CDR1 is SGHVS and CDR2 FNYEAQ. V lost 5 bases to trimming and J lost 0 bases, with 14 bases between them. The CDR3 nucleotides are TGTGCCAGCAGCCCAGGCACAGGGAGCTCCTACAATGAGCAGTTCTTC. The encoded protein is CASSPGTGSSYNEQFF.

The chain is built from TRBV20-1 and TRBJ2-7; 7 nucleotides line up with TRBD1. CDR1 is DFQATT, CDR2 SNEGSKA, per germline (reference sequence). With 6 bases clipped from V and 3 bases from J, the junction kept 2 bases outside the gene matches. The CDR3 loop spans 11 amino acids. CDR3 amino acids: CSAGQHYEQYF. Written as DNA, the CDR3 is TGCAGTGCGGGACAGCACTACGAGCAGTACTTC.

This CDR3 reads CASSLGPDGRELFF. CDR3 nucleotide sequence: TGTGCCAGCAGCTTGGGGCCCGATGGACGGGAGCTGTTTTTT. This rearrangement joins TRBV7-9 to TRBJ2-2, with D possibly TRBD1 on 5 matching bases. V gave up 3 bases and J gave up 9 bases, with 14 bases separating them. Germline assignment: CDR1 SEHNR and CDR2 FQNEAQ (reference sequence). The CDR3 totals 14 residues.